A single TCR beta chain is shown here with its context. The sample comes from a study of Graves' ophthalmopathy and Graves' hyperthyroidism. Germline CDR1 is SNHLY and CDR2 is FYNNEI. Between the trimmed V and J ends, which lost 4 bases and 2 bases, there was a span of 8 bases. The CDR3 extends over 14 amino acids. The sequenced template was RNA, covering the TCR beta CDR3 region. In the first round, RT-PCR was carried out with HTBI primers, and a multiplex PCR formed the second round. One entry per CDR3 protein results from TCRdb running MiXCR on the multiplex PCR reads. Here the sample spans roughly 610,000 distinct CDR3 sequences, 22% being singletons. The authors defined stable hyperthyroidism as no ophthalmopathy within 18 months of follow-up. The evidence that diagnosis relied on was clinical symptoms, serum thyroxine, TRAb, thyroid ultrasound and orbital computed tomography.

The chain couples TRBV2 to TRBJ2-2; D is unclear. The source is a young woman with stable Graves' hyperthyroidism. Some clones in this sample may be carry-over from other donors' samples. The specimen sequenced was peripheral blood. The CDR3 DNA follows: TGTGCCAGCAGTGTTAACAGTAACACCGGGGAGCTGTTTTTT. Its translation is CASSVNSNTGELFF.